The 32 T cell receptor beta chains below come from one sample, sequenced in a study of beta chain features in type 1 diabetes. Of the isolated RNA, all was reverse transcribed, and so the sequenced material was expressed TCRB transcripts. The repertoire was sequenced with immunoSEQ multiplex PCR; TCRdb's copy has only in-frame clones and lacks some. The sample consists of just over 450,000 clones, 30% of them appearing once. The sample consisted of naive CD4+ T cells from blood. These receptors came from a man aged 18-30 years in good health.

This clone was counted a few times. The chain recombines TRBV13 with TRBJ2-1, with 9 bases aligning to TRBD1. Germline CDR1 is PRHDT and CDR2 is FYEKMQ (reference sequence). The CDR3 length is 15 residues. Trimming removed 5 bases from V and 2 bases from J; junction bases left unmatched: 4. The CDR3 is CASSPGTGTYNEQFF. In nucleotides, the CDR3 is TGTGCCAGCAGCCCCGGGACAGGGACCTACAATGAGCAGTTCTTC.

This clone came up a few times. V gene TRBV18 combines with J gene TRBJ2-3, with 10 bases that match TRBD1. V lost 2 bases and J lost 3; bases outside the gene matches: 2. The CDR3 has 15 residues. Germline V gene lookup returns CDR1 KGHSH and CDR2 LQKENI. The CDR3 coding sequence is TGTGCCAGCTCACCAGACAGGGGGCGTACAGATACGCAGTATTTT. Encoded protein: CASSPDRGRTDTQYF.

The chain recombines TRBV19 with TRBJ2-7, with D unclear. Deletions cut 5 bases from V and 2 bases from J, with 16 bases between. Germline lookup yields CDR1 LNHDA and CDR2 SQIVND (reference sequence). The CDR3 runs 15 residues. CDR3 sequence: CASSPLAGSAYEQYF. DNA for the CDR3: TGTGCCAGTAGTCCTCTGGCAGGCAGCGCCTACGAGCAGTACTTC.

This chain uses TRBV5-1 with TRBJ2-7; D is unclear. The length of the CDR3 is 13 residues. Germline loops: CDR1 SGHRS, CDR2 YFSETQ. V lost 3 bases, J lost 1 base, and 8 bases lay in between. This chain's CDR3 is CASSWSRSYEQYF. The CDR3 coding sequence is TGCGCCAGCAGCTGGAGTAGGTCCTACGAGCAGTACTTC.

This chain joins TRBV28 and TRBJ2-7; D is unresolved. Trimming removed 2 bases from V and 3 bases from J, with 11 bases in between. This CDR3 is built from 14 residues. Per germline, CDR1 MDHEN and CDR2 SYDVKM. The CDR3 is CASSLREQFYEQYF. The CDR3 nucleotides are TGTGCCAGCAGTTTAAGGGAACAGTTCTACGAGCAGTACTTC.

This clone was observed a handful of times. The rearrangement joins TRBV30 to TRBJ2-1; TRBD2 aligns across 10 bases. In germline, CDR1 is GTSNPN, CDR2 SVGIG (reference sequence). This CDR3 has 15 amino acids. V lost 1 base to trimming and J lost 4 bases; unmatched junction nucleotides: 4. As DNA, the CDR3 is TGTGCCTGGAGTGGCGGGACTAGCGCTTACAATGAGCAGTTCTTC. This sequence encodes CAWSGGTSAYNEQFF.

This chain joins TRBV29-1 and TRBJ2-7, with D maybe TRBD1 (6 bases). Germline CDR1 is SQVTM and CDR2 is ANQGSEA. The CDR3 totals 12 residues. V was pared by 5 bases and J by 2 bases, with 10 bases between. For the CDR3, the DNA is TGCAGCGTTATTCAGGGGACCTACGAGCAGTACTTC. It codes for CSVIQGTYEQYF.

As concerns this clone: One end of the junction fails to match germline, which may point to a read error. The rearrangement uses TRBV29-1 and TRBJ1-2, with D possibly being TRBD1 (5 bases). The length of the CDR3 is 12 residues. Germline CDR1 SQVTM, CDR2 ANQGSEA. CDR3 residues: CSGETGTYGYTF. The CDR3 region has the DNA TGCAGCGGTGAAACTGGGACCTATGGCTACACCTTC.

The V and J genes are TRBV29-1 and TRBJ1-4, with D unclear. V was pared by 1 base and J by 8 bases, with 14 bases between. Per germline, CDR1 SQVTM and CDR2 ANQGSEA. CDR3 size: 14 residues. Written as DNA, the CDR3 is TGCAGCGTTGAAGCAGGTTTTGGAGGGGAAAAACTGTTTTTT. This encodes CSVEAGFGGEKLFF.

This clone has a handful of counts. J is TRBJ1-1 and V is TRBV7-9, with 7 bases fitting TRBD1. CDR1 SEHNR and CDR2 FQNEAQ come from the germline V gene (reference sequence). Unmatched junction bases numbered 10, after V lost 4 bases and J lost 5 bases. CDR3 length equals 15 residues. DNA of the CDR3: TGTGCCAGCAGCTCTACCGACAGGGATAGTACTGAAGCTTTCTTT. It encodes CASSSTDRDSTEAFF.

The chain carries TRBV30 and TRBJ1-2; D remains unclear. Trimming took 6 bases from V and 2 from J, leaving 13 bases between them. The CDR3 loop spans 13 amino acids. CDR1 GTSNPN and CDR2 SVGIG come from the germline V gene (reference sequence). CDR3 coding DNA: TGTGCCTGCGGGGTTGGCGGAAACTATGGCTACACCTTC. It yields the protein CACGVGGNYGYTF. The variable domain in full, with the rest retrieved from reference TRBV30 and TRBJ1-2, is SQTIHQWPATLVQPVGSPLSLECTVEGTSNPNLYWYRQAAGRGLQLLFYSVGIGQISSEVPQNLSASRPQDRQFILSSKKLLLSDSGFYLCACGVGGNYGYTFGSGTRLTVV.

This clone appeared a few times. In the same sample, other DNA sequences code for this CDR3. V usage is TRBV29-1 and J usage is TRBJ2-5; D is unclear. The CDR3 runs 11 residues. Germline values: CDR1 SQVTM, CDR2 ANQGSEA. V was clipped by 4 bases and J by 2 bases, with 5 bases between them. The DNA for the CDR3 is TGCAGCGTTGGCAGGCAAGAGACCCAGTACTTC. It specifies CSVGRQETQYF.

This clone was detected only a few times. The V call is TRBV5-4, the J call TRBJ2-1; perhaps TRBD1 as D (8 bases). The CDR3 is 17 amino acids. CDR1 is SGHNT, CDR2 YYREEE, per germline (reference sequence). The V and J ends lost 4 bases and 4 bases respectively, with 21 bases between them. CDR3 protein: CASSTRTGQRGYNEQFF. DNA of the CDR3: TGTGCCAGCAGCACCAGGACAGGGCAGCGGGGATACAATGAGCAGTTCTTC.

This clone appeared a few times. The V call is TRBV29-1, the J call TRBJ2-4; 10 bases fit TRBD1. This CDR3 contains 13 residues. Germline loops: CDR1 SQVTM, CDR2 ANQGSEA. The V gene end was trimmed by 6 bases and the J gene end by 5 bases; junction bases not matched to a gene: 4. The CDR3, as DNA: TGCAGCGTCCGCGGGACAGGGGAAAACATTCAGTACTTC. Protein: CSVRGTGENIQYF.

The J gene is TRBJ2-7, the V gene TRBV30; 12 bases are a match to TRBD2. The CDR3 length is 13 residues. V lost 3 bases, J lost 7 bases, and 4 bases stayed unmatched. In germline, CDR1 is GTSNPN, CDR2 SVGIG (reference sequence). The CDR3 DNA sequence: TGTGCCTGGAGGCTAGCGGGAGGGCGAGAGCAGTACTTC. Translation gives CAWRLAGGREQYF.

This chain connects TRBV29-1 to TRBJ1-1, with D perhaps matching TRBD1 (5 bases). The ends were cut back, 0 bases at V and 9 bases at J, with 23 bases in the middle. The CDR3 consists of 16 residues. Germline CDR1 reads SQVTM; CDR2 reads ANQGSEA. The CDR3 bases are TGCAGCGTTGAAGATTATCGGAGGGAGGGGACCACAAAAGCTTTCTTT. Translated: CSVEDYRREGTTKAFF.

The chain couples TRBV9 to TRBJ2-3; D ambiguous. The CDR3 runs to 13 residues. V dropped 3 bases and J dropped 2 bases, with 7 bases sitting between them. The germline CDR1 and CDR2 sequences are SGDLS and YYNGEE. CDR3 DNA: TGTGCCAGCAGCGCAGGTACCACAGATACGCAGTATTTT. This codes for CASSAGTTDTQYF.

This sequence joins TRBV29-1 and TRBJ2-1, with D possibly matching TRBD2 (5 bases). Germline assignment: CDR1 SQVTM and CDR2 ANQGSEA. V was trimmed by 0 bases and J by 9 bases, leaving 18 bases between them. The CDR3 totals 15 residues. The CDR3: CSVEDQATPRGEQFF. The CDR3 region has the DNA TGCAGCGTTGAAGATCAGGCGACTCCTCGGGGTGAGCAGTTCTTC.

This clone was observed a few times. This rearrangement joins TRBV29-1 to TRBJ1-1; D is perhaps TRBD1 (6 bases). V shed 4 bases and J shed 0 bases, with 9 bases lying between them. Germline values: CDR1 SQVTM, CDR2 ANQGSEA. The CDR3 sequence is 13 residues long. This CDR3 reads CSVGRDMNTEAFF. The CDR3 DNA is TGCAGCGTTGGGCGGGACATGAACACTGAAGCTTTCTTT. The variable domain in full, with the rest retrieved from reference TRBV29-1 and TRBJ1-1, is SAVISQKPSRDICQRGTSLTIQCQVDSQVTMMFWYRQQPGQSLTLIATANQGSEATYESGFVIDKFPISRPNLTFSTLTVSNMSPEDSSIYLCSVGRDMNTEAFFGQGTRLTVV.

Note on this clone: The sample has other DNA sequences that encode this CDR3 too. V and J are TRBV7-9 and TRBJ2-2; TRBD1 might be the D (6 bases). The CDR3 runs to 14 residues. Germline-derived CDR1 and CDR2 are SEHNR and FQNEAQ (reference sequence). V was shortened by 5 bases and J by 3 bases, with 10 bases between the two germline ends. The CDR3 region is CASSPGQYTGELFF. CDR3 sequence (DNA): TGTGCCAGCAGCCCCGGACAGTACACCGGGGAGCTGTTTTTT.

There are a few counts of this clone. The chain joins TRBV2 to TRBJ2-2; D not resolved. Per the germline V gene, CDR1 is SNHLY and CDR2 is FYNNEI. The CDR3 totals 14 residues. Written as DNA, the CDR3 is TGTGCAAATCGTTGGCGCACGAACACCGGGGAGCTGTTTTTT. Amino acids: CANRWRTNTGELFF.

The rearrangement links TRBV28 to TRBJ2-1; 16 nucleotides line up with TRBD2. CDR1 and CDR2 (germline): MDHEN, SYDVKM. The J segment lost 4 bases and the V segment lost 5 bases, leaving 8 bases of the junction unmatched. The CDR3 contains 18 residues. The CDR3 reads CASSPMGLAGGIYNEQFF. The CDR3, as DNA: TGTGCCAGCAGTCCAATGGGACTAGCGGGAGGGATTTACAATGAGCAGTTCTTC.

This clone was picked up a small number of times. The chain employs TRBV29-1 and TRBJ2-1; D may match TRBD1 or TRBD2 (5 bases each). V was shortened by 5 bases and J by 2 bases, with 16 bases between the two germline ends. Germline V lookup: CDR1 SQVTM, CDR2 ANQGSEA. CDR3 size: 15 residues. The CDR3 coding sequence is TGCAGCGTTTATGCCGGGACGGAACCCTACAATGAGCAGTTCTTC. This encodes CSVYAGTEPYNEQFF.

The chain is built from TRBV11-2 and TRBJ2-4; 9 bases match TRBD1. The ends lost 4 bases at V and 6 bases at J; junction bases unmatched: 7. CDR1 and CDR2 (germline): SGHAT, FQNNGV. This CDR3 comprises 15 residues. DNA of the CDR3: TGTGCCAGCAGCTCAGGACAGGGGATGGCAAACATTCAGTACTTC. The encoded protein is CASSSGQGMANIQYF.

This clone has a handful of counts. V usage is TRBV4-2 and J usage is TRBJ1-4, with 8 bases aligning to TRBD1. The CDR3 is 16 residues long. Germline V gene data show CDR1 as LGHNA and CDR2 as YNFKEQ. J was trimmed by 8 bases and V by 1 base; bases with no gene match: 9. Here the CDR3 DNA reads TGTGCCAGCAGCCAAGCCCCTCAGGGGGCGGGAGAAAAACTGTTTTTT. It codes for CASSQAPQGAGEKLFF.

This clone was picked up a small number of times. As DNA, the CDR3 is TGCAGCGGGAGGGGACGGATAACCGATGAGCAGTTCTTC. It encodes CSGRGRITDEQFF. The V call is TRBV29-1, the J call TRBJ2-1; TRBD2 is a possible D gene (6 bases). Germline CDR1 and CDR2: SQVTM and ANQGSEA. This CDR3 is built from 13 residues. V was shortened by 7 bases and J by 8 bases, with 18 bases between the two germline ends.

V and J are TRBV30 and TRBJ1-2; D may be TRBD1 (6 bases). Germline CDR1 GTSNPN, CDR2 SVGIG (reference sequence). Trimming left V 1 base short and J 2 bases short, with 11 bases between. There are 14 residues in the CDR3. The CDR3: CAWSARGFNYGYTF. CDR3 bases: TGTGCCTGGAGTGCTAGGGGGTTCAACTATGGCTACACCTTC.

CDR3 coding DNA: TGTGCCAGCAGAGAGACAGCGACTAATGGCTACACCTTC. It yields the protein CASRETATNGYTF. V and J are TRBV6-5 and TRBJ1-2; TRBD1 is a possible D gene (5 bases). Deletions cut 6 bases from V and 6 bases from J, with 14 bases between. Germline CDR1 MNHEY, CDR2 SVGAGI. The CDR3 contains 13 residues.

CDR3 DNA sequence: TGCGCCAGCCTTCCCCAACTAGCGGGAGGGTACGAGCAGTACTTC. Protein product: CASLPQLAGGYEQYF. This chain links TRBV23-1 with TRBJ2-7; 13 nucleotides match TRBD2. TRBV23-1 is sorted into the ORF group, with uncertain function. This CDR3 comprises 15 residues. V lost 8 bases, J lost 4 bases, and 8 bases stayed unmatched.

This clone was detected only a few times. The chain uses TRBV30 and TRBJ2-3; maybe TRBD1 (6 bases). The germline gives CDR1 GTSNPN, CDR2 SVGIG (reference sequence). V was clipped by 4 bases and J by 4 bases, with 18 bases between them. This CDR3 is built from 15 residues. As DNA, the CDR3 is TGTGCCTGGAAGGGGTACAGGGCAGGCGCAGATACGCAGTATTTT. It codes for CAWKGYRAGADTQYF.

V is TRBV12-5 and J is TRBJ2-3; D is uncertain. The V end was cut by 7 bases, the J end by 2 bases, with 10 bases between. Germline V gene lookup returns CDR1 LGHNT and CDR2 FRNRAP. CDR3 length equals 13 residues. This chain's CDR3 is CASDGGYTDTQYF. The CDR3 DNA follows: TGTGCTAGTGATGGCGGATACACAGATACGCAGTATTTT.

This chain joins TRBV9 and TRBJ2-1; D unclear. The V gene's germline CDR1 is SGDLS and CDR2 YYNGEE. The germline V and J ends were trimmed by 0 bases and 0 bases, with 13 bases remaining between them. There are 17 residues in the CDR3. CDR3 in DNA: TGTGCCAGCAGCGTAGTCCCCCTGCGTTCCTCCTACAATGAGCAGTTCTTC. It yields the protein CASSVVPLRSSYNEQFF. Supplemented by reference TRBV9 and TRBJ2-1, the full variable domain reads DSGVTQTPKHLITATGQRVTLRCSPRSGDLSVYWYQQSLDQGLQFLIQYYNGEERAKGNILERFSAQQFPDLHSELNLSSLELGDSALYFCASSVVPLRSSYNEQFFGPGTRLTVL.